The rows below give T cell receptor beta chains drawn from one sample of a study of T cells after yellow fever vaccination. TCRdb re-derived calls from the 5' RACE reads in MiXCR, one entry per CDR3 protein. Here the sample spans around 600,000 distinct CDR3 sequences, roughly an eighth being singletons. Sequencing was performed on PBMCs, taken on the day of the yellow fever booster vaccination. Every receptor here comes from a man aged 25 to 40 who received the YFV17D yellow fever vaccine. CDR3s include the opening cysteine and the closing phenylalanine or tryptophan. A D gene is named only where the DNA matches it firmly. Expanded clones get a size class; other rows say once, few or many, or leave the size out.

length,D,V,J,size,CDR3,DNA
14,TRBD1,TRBV9,TRBJ1-1,few,CASSLQGGLTEAFF,TGTGCCAGCAGCCTCCAGGGGGGATTGACTGAAGCTTTCTTT
15,-,TRBV20-1,TRBJ1-4,few,CSARDLTAPLEKLFF,TGCAGTGCTAGAGATTTAACAGCCCCCTTGGAAAAACTGTTTTTT
13,TRBD2,TRBV7-2,TRBJ2-1,few,CASSLAPSGGQFF,TGTGCCAGCAGCTTAGCCCCCAGCGGGGGGCAGTTCTTC
18,TRBD2,TRBV2,TRBJ2-3,once,CAICLLGTSGRTPDTQYF,TGTGCCATCTGTTTACTCGGGACTAGCGGGAGGACCCCAGATACGCAGTATTTT
14,-,TRBV19,TRBJ2-7,few,CASSTAGTSAEQYF,TGTGCCAGTAGTACCGCCGGGACCTCGGCTGAGCAGTACTTC
12,-,TRBV28,TRBJ2-3,few,CASSSAGDTQYF,TGTGCCAGCAGTTCCGCGGGAGATACGCAGTATTTT
15,TRBD2,TRBV6-1,TRBJ2-7,few,CASSALAGGPHEQYF,TGTGCCAGCAGCGCGCTAGCGGGAGGGCCCCACGAGCAGTACTTC
15,TRBD1,TRBV2,TRBJ2-1,few,CASGEGDSTYNEQFF,TGTGCCAGCGGAGAGGGGGACAGCACCTACAATGAGCAGTTCTTC
15,-,TRBV20-1,TRBJ1-5,-,CSARVWGTSNQPQHF,TGCAGTGCTAGAGTCTGGGGTACTTCCAATCAGCCCCAGCATTTT
14,TRBD1,TRBV12-3/TRBV12-4,TRBJ2-7,many,CASSPTRTGYEQYF,TGTGCCAGCAGCCCGACCAGGACAGGCTACGAGCAGTACTTC
13,TRBD1,TRBV7-8,TRBJ2-7,many,CASRGQSSYEQYF,TGTGCCAGCAGGGGACAGAGCTCCTACGAGCAGTACTTC
15,-,TRBV5-1,TRBJ2-1,-,CASSLGQFSYNEQFF,TGCGCCAGCAGCTTAGGACAGTTCTCCTACAATGAGCAGTTCTTC
14,-,TRBV7-8,TRBJ1-1,-,CASSLDRVGTEAFF,TGTGCCAGCAGCTTAGACAGGGTGGGCACTGAAGCTTTCTTT
15,-,TRBV3-1,TRBJ2-7,few,CASSHGGTRAYEQYF,TGTGCCAGCAGCCATGGCGGGACAAGAGCCTACGAGCAGTACTTC
15,TRBD2,TRBV7-2,TRBJ2-5,-,CASSLRLAGRETQYF,TGTGCCAGCAGCCTGAGACTAGCGGGACGTGAGACCCAGTACTTC
9,-,TRBV6-2/TRBV6-3,TRBJ2-7,many,CASGYEQYF,TGTGCCAGCGGTTACGAGCAGTACTTC
13,TRBD2,TRBV20-1,TRBJ2-7,-,CSAKSLAEYEQYF,TGCAGTGCTAAGAGTCTAGCGGAGTACGAGCAGTACTTC
13,-,TRBV20-1,TRBJ1-6,-,CSARQDYNSPLHF,TGCAGTGCTAGGCAGGACTATAATTCACCCCTCCACTTT
13,-,TRBV7-2,TRBJ1-1,-,CASSSTRQLKAFF,TGTGCCAGCAGCTCCACGAGACAGCTTAAAGCTTTCTTT
12,-,TRBV15,TRBJ1-2,-,CATAQPSGGYTF,TGTGCCACCGCACAACCTTCGGGTGGCTACACCTTC
15,TRBD1,TRBV3-1,TRBJ1-1,few,CASSNYRGRGPEAFF,TGTGCCAGCAGCAACTACAGGGGAAGGGGACCTGAAGCTTTCTTT
14,TRBD2,TRBV19,TRBJ2-1,once,CASSTREFYNEQFF,TGTGCCAGTAGTACGCGGGAGTTCTACAATGAGCAGTTCTTC
14,TRBD1,TRBV5-4,TRBJ2-1,-,CASSFTGTENEQFF,TGTGCCAGCAGCTTTACCGGGACAGAGAATGAGCAGTTCTTC
12,TRBD1,TRBV7-9,TRBJ2-7,few,CASGTDFGEQYF,TGTGCCAGCGGGACAGACTTCGGCGAGCAGTACTTC
14,-,TRBV14,TRBJ2-3,few,CASSQALTTDTQYF,TGTGCCAGCAGCCAAGCTCTCACCACAGATACGCAGTATTTT
16,-,TRBV9,TRBJ2-2,few,CASSARDTSNTGELFF,TGTGCCAGCAGCGCACGGGACACCTCGAACACCGGGGAGCTGTTTTTT
15,TRBD1,TRBV5-5,TRBJ1-5,few,CASSLAGGLNQPQHF,TGTGCCAGCAGCTTGGCAGGGGGCCTGAATCAGCCCCAGCATTTT
20,TRBD2,TRBV20-1,TRBJ2-1,few,CSARDNPTSGLSISYNEQFF,TGCAGTGCTAGAGATAACCCGACTAGCGGACTCTCTATCTCCTACAATGAGCAGTTCTTC
15,TRBD1,TRBV5-1,TRBJ2-1,many,CASSLGDSSYNEQFF,TGCGCCAGCAGCTTGGGGGACAGCTCCTACAATGAGCAGTTCTTC
15,-,TRBV20-1,TRBJ2-2,-,CSASWRGTNTGELFF,TGCAGTGCTAGTTGGCGCGGAACGAACACCGGGGAGCTGTTTTTT
13,TRBD1,TRBV29-1,TRBJ1-6,few,CSVLVQGHSPLHF,TGCAGCGTCCTGGTACAGGGGCATTCACCCCTCCACTTT
13,-,TRBV29-1,TRBJ2-4,many,CSVDQGDRDIQYF,TGCAGCGTGGACCAGGGTGATCGAGACATTCAGTACTTC
16,TRBD2,TRBV12-3/TRBV12-4,TRBJ2-3,few,CASSRLAGGSTDTQYF,TGTGCCAGCAGCCGCTTAGCGGGAGGCAGCACAGATACGCAGTATTTT
18,TRBD2,TRBV29-1,TRBJ2-1,few,CSGGGRQGELADYNEQFF,TGCAGCGGCGGGGGTAGGCAGGGTGAGCTAGCGGACTACAATGAGCAGTTCTTC
14,-,TRBV6-1,TRBJ2-5,-,CASSTTWNRETQYF,TGTGCCAGCAGTACAACCTGGAACAGAGAGACCCAGTACTTC
14,-,TRBV7-2,TRBJ2-7,-,CASSLGGDPYEQYF,TGTGCCAGCAGCTTAGGAGGGGACCCCTACGAGCAGTACTTC
13,-,TRBV5-1,TRBJ2-7,-,CASNAGSSYEQYF,TGCGCCAGCAATGCAGGGAGCTCCTACGAGCAGTACTTC
15,-,TRBV5-6,TRBJ2-7,-,CASSLGAGRYYEQYF,TGTGCCAGCAGCTTGGGTGCGGGGCGGTACTACGAGCAGTACTTC
13,-,TRBV5-1,TRBJ2-1,-,CASSSVEISEQFF,TGCGCCAGCAGCTCGGTAGAGATCAGTGAGCAGTTCTTC
14,-,TRBV11-3,TRBJ2-1,-,CASSLGSTYNEQFF,TGTGCCAGCAGCTTAGGGAGTACCTACAATGAGCAGTTCTTC